This T cell receptor beta chain was observed in a study of blood T cell repertoires in COVID-19. Study context: The United States, Italy and Spain supplied acute and convalescent COVID-19 samples. T cells, B-cell-depleted T cells, or PBMCs supplied cDNA or gDNA.

V lost 6 bases, J lost 4 bases, and 0 bases stayed unmatched. This CDR3 has 12 residues. The germline V gene encodes CDR1 LNHDA and CDR2 SQIVND (reference sequence). Per the original methods: Nucleated cell counts were estimated from reference gene primer amplification. Sequenced by immunoSEQ multiplex PCR; TCRdb stores in-frame clones only, minus some. V, J and clone size derive from that table, while D and trimming were established from the DNA sequence. Of about 200,000 clones listed, 70% to 90% are singletons. This sequence originates from a woman of 80 years or more with acute or convalescent COVID-19. The specimen sequenced was peripheral blood. The chain employs TRBV19 and TRBJ2-3; 8 bases agree with TRBD2. CDR3 nucleotide sequence: TGTGCCAGTAGGACTAGCGCAGATACGCAGTATTTT. It yields the protein CASRTSADTQYF.